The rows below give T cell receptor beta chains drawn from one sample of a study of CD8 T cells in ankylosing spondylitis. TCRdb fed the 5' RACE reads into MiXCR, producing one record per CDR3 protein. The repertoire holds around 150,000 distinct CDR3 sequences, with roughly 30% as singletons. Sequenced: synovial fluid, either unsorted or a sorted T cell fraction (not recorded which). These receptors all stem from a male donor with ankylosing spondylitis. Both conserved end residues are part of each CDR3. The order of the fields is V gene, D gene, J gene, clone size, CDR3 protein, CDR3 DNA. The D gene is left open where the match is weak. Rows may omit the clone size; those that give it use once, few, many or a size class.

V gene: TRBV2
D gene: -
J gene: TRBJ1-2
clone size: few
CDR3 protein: CASSEGAGVYGYTF
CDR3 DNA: TGTGCCAGCAGTGAAGGGGCAGGCGTATATGGCTACACCTTC

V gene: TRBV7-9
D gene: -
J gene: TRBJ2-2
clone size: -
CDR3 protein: CASSRRESGTGELFF
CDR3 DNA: TGTGCCAGCAGCCGCAGGGAATCTGGCACCGGGGAGCTGTTTTTT

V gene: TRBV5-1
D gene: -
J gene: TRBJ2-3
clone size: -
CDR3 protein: CASRLRGAESGDTQYF
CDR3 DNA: TGCGCCAGCAGGTTGCGGGGTGCGGAGTCGGGAGATACGCAGTATTTT

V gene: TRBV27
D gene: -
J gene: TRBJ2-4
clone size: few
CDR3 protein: CASSPSPTARKNIQYF
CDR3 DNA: TGTGCCAGCAGTCCCTCCCCGACAGCTAGGAAAAACATTCAGTACTTC

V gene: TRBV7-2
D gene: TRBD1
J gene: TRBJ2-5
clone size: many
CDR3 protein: CASSPRDRTTETQYF
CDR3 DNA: TGTGCCAGCAGCCCCCGGGACAGAACTACGGAGACCCAGTACTTC

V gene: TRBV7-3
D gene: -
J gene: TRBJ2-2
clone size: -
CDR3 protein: CASSLMGSGNAGELFF
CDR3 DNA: TGTGCCAGCAGCTTAATGGGGTCAGGGAATGCCGGGGAGCTGTTTTTT

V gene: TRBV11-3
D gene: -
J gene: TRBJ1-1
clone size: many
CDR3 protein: CASSHSGTEAFF
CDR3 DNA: TGTGCCAGCAGTCACAGTGGCACTGAAGCTTTCTTT

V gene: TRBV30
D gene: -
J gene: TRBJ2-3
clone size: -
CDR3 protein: CAWGLGSSTDTQYF
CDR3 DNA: TGTGCCTGGGGTCTAGGGAGCAGCACAGATACGCAGTATTTT

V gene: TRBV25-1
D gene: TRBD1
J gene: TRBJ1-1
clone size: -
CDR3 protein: CASSDPTGADTEAFF
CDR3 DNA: TGTGCCAGCAGTGACCCTACAGGGGCGGACACTGAAGCTTTCTTT

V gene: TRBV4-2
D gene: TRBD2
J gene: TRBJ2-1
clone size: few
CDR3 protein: CASSQGQREFDEQFF
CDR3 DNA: TGTGCCAGCAGCCAAGGCCAGCGGGAGTTCGATGAGCAGTTCTTC

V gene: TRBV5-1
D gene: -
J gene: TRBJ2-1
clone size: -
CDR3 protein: CASRSTSSSYNEQFF
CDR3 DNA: TGCGCCAGCAGGTCCACTAGTTCGTCCTACAATGAGCAGTTCTTC

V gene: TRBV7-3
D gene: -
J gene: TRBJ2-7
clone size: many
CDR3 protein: CASSLDGPYEQYF
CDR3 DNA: TGTGCCAGCAGCTTAGACGGACCCTACGAGCAGTACTTC

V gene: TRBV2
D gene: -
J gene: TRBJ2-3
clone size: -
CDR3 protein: CASSEQGRGTQYF
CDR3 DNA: TGTGCCAGCAGTGAACAGGGCCGGGGTACGCAGTATTTT

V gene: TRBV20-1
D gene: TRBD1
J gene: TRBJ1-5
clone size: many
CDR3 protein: CSAYRGREGQPQHF
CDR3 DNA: TGCAGTGCTTACAGGGGGCGGGAAGGGCAGCCCCAGCATTTT

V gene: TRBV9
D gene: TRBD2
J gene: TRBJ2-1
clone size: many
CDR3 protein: CASSPKAGIYNEQFF
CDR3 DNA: TGTGCCAGCAGCCCAAAAGCGGGAATCTACAATGAGCAGTTCTTC

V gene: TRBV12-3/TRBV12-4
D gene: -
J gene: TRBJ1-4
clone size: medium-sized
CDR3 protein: CASSPRHKISNEKLFF
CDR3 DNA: TGTGCCAGCAGTCCACGACACAAGATCTCTAATGAAAAACTGTTTTTT

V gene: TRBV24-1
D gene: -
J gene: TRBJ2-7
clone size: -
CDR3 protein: CATSDPPGFGLQIYEQYF
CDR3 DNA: TGTGCCACCAGTGATCCCCCGGGGTTTGGGTTACAGATATACGAGCAGTACTTC

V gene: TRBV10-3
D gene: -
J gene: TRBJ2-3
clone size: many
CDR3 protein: CAIRQDYITDTQYF
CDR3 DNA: TGTGCCATCAGACAGGACTACATCACAGATACGCAGTATTTT

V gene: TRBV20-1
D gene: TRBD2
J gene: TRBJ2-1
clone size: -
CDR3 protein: CSARASSGGPGWEFF
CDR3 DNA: TGCAGTGCAAGAGCGTCTAGCGGGGGGCCGGGTTGGGAGTTCTTC

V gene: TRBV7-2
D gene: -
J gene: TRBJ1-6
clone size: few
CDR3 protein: CASSLGGEGSPLHF
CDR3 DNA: TGTGCCAGCAGCTTAGGGGGTGAGGGTTCACCCCTCCACTTT

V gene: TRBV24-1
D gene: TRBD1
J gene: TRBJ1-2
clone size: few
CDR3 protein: CATRGQGAILWGYTF
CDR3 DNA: TGTGCCACCAGGGGACAGGGGGCAATACTTTGGGGCTACACCTTC

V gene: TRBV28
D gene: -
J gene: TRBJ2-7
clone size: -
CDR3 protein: CASSLLSGSLSYEQYF
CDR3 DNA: TGTGCCAGCAGTTTATTGTCCGGGAGCCTGTCCTACGAGCAGTACTTC

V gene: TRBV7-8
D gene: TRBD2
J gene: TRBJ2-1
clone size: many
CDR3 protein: CASSSDQLAGGGNEQFF
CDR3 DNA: TGTGCCAGCAGCTCAGACCAACTAGCGGGAGGGGGAAATGAGCAGTTCTTC

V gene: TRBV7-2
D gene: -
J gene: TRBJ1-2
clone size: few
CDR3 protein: CASSLDRGGYTF
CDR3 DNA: TGTGCCAGCAGCTTAGATAGGGGAGGCTACACCTTC

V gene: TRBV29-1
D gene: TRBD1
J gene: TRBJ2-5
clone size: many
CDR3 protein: CSVRQGLETQYF
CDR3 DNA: TGCAGCGTTCGACAGGGTCTGGAGACCCAGTACTTC

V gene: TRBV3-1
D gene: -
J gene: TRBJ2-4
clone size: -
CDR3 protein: CASSLTGVAGNIQYF
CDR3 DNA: TGTGCCAGCAGCCTTACCGGGGTTGCGGGGAACATTCAGTACTTC

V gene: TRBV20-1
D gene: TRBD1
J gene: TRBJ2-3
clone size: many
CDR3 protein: CSAWTGKDTQYF
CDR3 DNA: TGCAGTGCGTGGACAGGGAAGGATACGCAGTATTTT

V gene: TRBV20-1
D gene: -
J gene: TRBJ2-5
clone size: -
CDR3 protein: CSAHHGGRESSETQYF
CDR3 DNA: TGCAGTGCTCACCACGGGGGCAGGGAAAGCAGCGAGACCCAGTACTTC

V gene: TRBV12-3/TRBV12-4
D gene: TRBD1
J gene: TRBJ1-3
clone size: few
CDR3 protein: CASSFGDSSGNTIYF
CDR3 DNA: TGTGCCAGCAGTTTTGGGGACAGCTCTGGAAACACCATATATTTT

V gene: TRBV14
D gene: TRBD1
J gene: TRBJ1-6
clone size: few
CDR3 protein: CASSQEIGGYSPLHF
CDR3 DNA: TGTGCCAGCAGCCAAGAGATAGGGGGCTATTCACCCCTCCACTTT

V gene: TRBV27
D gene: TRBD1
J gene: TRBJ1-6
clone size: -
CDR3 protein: CASSLAGQGSYNSPLHF
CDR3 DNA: TGTGCCAGCAGTTTGGCGGGACAGGGGTCCTATAATTCACCCCTCCACTTT

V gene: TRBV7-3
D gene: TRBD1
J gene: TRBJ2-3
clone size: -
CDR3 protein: CASSSTYRGRRDTQYF
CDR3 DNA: TGTGCCAGCAGCTCTACTTACAGGGGGCGGAGGGATACGCAGTATTTT

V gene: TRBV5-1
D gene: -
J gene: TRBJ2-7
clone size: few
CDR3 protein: CASSFGETYEQYF
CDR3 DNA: TGCGCCAGCAGCTTCGGGGAAACCTACGAGCAGTACTTC

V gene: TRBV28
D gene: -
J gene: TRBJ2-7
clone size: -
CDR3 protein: CASSYTVDYEQYF
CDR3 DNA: TGTGCCAGCAGTTACACAGTAGATTACGAGCAGTACTTC

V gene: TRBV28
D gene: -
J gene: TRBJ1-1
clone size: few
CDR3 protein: CASSLFLQGEAFF
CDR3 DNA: TGTGCCAGCAGTTTATTTTTACAAGGGGAAGCTTTCTTT

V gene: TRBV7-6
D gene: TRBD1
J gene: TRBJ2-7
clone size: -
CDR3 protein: CASSLTGTGSYEQYF
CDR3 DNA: TGTGCCAGCAGCCTCACGGGGACAGGGTCCTACGAGCAGTACTTC

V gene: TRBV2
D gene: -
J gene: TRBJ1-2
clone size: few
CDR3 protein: CASSERGDTNYGYTF
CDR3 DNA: TGTGCCAGCAGTGAACGGGGAGATACTAACTATGGCTACACCTTC

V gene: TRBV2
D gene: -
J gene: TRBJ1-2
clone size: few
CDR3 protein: CASSVEDIYGYTF
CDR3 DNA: TGTGCCAGCAGCGTTGAGGACATATATGGCTACACCTTC

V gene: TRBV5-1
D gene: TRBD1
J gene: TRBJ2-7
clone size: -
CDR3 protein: CASSLSDSGTGDGQYF
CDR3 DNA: TGCGCCAGCAGCTTGTCGGATTCGGGGACAGGGGACGGGCAGTACTTC